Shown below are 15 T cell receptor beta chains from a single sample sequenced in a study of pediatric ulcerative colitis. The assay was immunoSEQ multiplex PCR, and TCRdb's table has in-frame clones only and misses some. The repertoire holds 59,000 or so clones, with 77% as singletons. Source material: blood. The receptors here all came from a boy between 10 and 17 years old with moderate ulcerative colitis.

CDR3 DNA: TGTGCCAGCACCCCGGACAGGGTTAGCACAGATACGCAGTATTTT. Translated: CASTPDRVSTDTQYF. The chain employs TRBV6-6 and TRBJ2-3; 8 nucleotides agree with TRBD1. The CDR3 is 15 residues long. The germline V gene has CDR1 MNHNY and CDR2 SVGAGI (reference sequence). Trimming removed 7 bases from V and 0 bases from J; junction bases left unmatched: 6.

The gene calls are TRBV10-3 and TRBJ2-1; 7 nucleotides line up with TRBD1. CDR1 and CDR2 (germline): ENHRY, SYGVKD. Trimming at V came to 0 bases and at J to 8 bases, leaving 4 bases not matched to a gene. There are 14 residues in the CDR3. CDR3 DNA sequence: TGTGCCATCAGTGAGTCAGGGGGCGTCTATGAGCAGTTCTTC. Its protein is CAISESGGVYEQFF.

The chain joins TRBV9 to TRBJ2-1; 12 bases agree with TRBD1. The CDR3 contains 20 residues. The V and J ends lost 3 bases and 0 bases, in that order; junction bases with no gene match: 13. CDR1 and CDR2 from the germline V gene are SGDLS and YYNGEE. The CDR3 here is CASSEGWGTGGLSSYNEQFF. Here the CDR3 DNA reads TGTGCCAGCAGCGAAGGGTGGGGGACAGGGGGCCTAAGCTCCTACAATGAGCAGTTCTTC.

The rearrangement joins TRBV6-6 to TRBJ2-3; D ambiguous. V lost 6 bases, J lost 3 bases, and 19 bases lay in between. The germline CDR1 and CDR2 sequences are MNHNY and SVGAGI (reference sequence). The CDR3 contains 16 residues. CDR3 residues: CASSPGRSTRTDTQYF. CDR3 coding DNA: TGTGCCAGCAGCCCAGGACGGTCCACCAGGACAGATACGCAGTATTTT.

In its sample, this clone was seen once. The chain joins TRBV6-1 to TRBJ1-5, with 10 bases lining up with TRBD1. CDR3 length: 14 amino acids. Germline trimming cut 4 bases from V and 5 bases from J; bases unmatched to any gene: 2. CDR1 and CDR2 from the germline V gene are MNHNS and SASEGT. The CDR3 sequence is CASSAGQGHQPQHF. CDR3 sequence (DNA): TGTGCCAGCAGTGCGGGACAGGGGCATCAGCCCCAGCATTTT.

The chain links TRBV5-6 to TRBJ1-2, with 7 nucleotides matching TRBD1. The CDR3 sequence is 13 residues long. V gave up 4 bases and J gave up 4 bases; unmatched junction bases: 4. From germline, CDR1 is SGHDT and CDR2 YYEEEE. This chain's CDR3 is CASSRTGPYGYTF. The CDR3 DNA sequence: TGTGCCAGCAGCCGGACAGGTCCCTATGGCTACACCTTC.

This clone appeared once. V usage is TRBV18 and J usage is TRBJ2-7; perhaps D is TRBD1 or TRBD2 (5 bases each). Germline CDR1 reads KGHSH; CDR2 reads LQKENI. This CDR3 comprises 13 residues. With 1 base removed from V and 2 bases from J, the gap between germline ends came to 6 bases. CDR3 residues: CASSPQGPYEQYF. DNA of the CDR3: TGTGCCAGCTCACCACAGGGACCCTACGAGCAGTACTTC.

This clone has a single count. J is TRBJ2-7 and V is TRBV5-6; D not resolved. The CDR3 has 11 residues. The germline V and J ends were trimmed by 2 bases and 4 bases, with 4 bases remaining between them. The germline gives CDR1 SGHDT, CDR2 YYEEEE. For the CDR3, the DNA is TGTGCCAGCAGCTTAGAGTACGAGCAGTACTTC. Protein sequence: CASSLEYEQYF.

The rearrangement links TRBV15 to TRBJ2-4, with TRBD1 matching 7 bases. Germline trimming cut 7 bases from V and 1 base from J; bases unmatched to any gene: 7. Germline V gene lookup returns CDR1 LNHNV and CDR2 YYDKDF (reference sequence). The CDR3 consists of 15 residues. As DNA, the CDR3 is TGTGCCACCACCTCAGGGGGAGAGGCCAAAAACATTCAGTACTTC. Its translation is CATTSGGEAKNIQYF.

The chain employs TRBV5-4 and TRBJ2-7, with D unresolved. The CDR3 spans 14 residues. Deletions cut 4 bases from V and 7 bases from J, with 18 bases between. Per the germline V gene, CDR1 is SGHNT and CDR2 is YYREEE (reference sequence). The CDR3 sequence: CASSQRDDYREQYF. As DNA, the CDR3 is TGTGCCAGCAGCCAGCGCGACGATTATAGGGAGCAGTACTTC.

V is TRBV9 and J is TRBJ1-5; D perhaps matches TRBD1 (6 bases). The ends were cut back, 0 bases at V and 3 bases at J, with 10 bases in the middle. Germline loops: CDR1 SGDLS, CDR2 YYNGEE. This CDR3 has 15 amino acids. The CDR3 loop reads CASSVGGTNNQPQHF. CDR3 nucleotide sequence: TGTGCCAGCAGCGTAGGGGGGACAAACAATCAGCCCCAGCATTTT.

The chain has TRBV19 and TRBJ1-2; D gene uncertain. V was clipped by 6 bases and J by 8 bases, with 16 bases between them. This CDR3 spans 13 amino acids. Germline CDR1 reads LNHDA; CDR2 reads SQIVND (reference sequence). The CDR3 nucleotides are TGTGCCAGTAGGGACGTAAGGGATAGGGGCTACACCTTC. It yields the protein CASRDVRDRGYTF.

CDR3 coding DNA: TGTGCCAGCAGCTTGTCGGCAGGGTTCTCTGGAAACACCATATATTTT. It encodes CASSLSAGFSGNTIYF. This chain joins TRBV7-6 and TRBJ1-3, with a possible D match to TRBD1 (5 bases). CDR1 and CDR2 (germline): SGHVS, FNYEAQ. The CDR3 is made up of 16 amino acids. V lost 3 bases and J lost 0, with 12 bases in between.

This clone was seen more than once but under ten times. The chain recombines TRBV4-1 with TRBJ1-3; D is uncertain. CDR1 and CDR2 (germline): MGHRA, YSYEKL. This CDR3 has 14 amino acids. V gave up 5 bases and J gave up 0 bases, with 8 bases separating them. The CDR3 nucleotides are TGCGCCAGCAGCGCTATGGGCTCTGGAAACACCATATATTTT. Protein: CASSAMGSGNTIYF.

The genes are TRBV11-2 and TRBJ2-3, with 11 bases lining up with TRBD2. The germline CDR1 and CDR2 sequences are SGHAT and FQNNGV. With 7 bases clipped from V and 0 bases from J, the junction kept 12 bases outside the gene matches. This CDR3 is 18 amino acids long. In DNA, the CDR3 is TGTGCCAGCACCCGTAGGGTAGCGGGGGGGACTAGCACAGATACGCAGTATTTT. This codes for CASTRRVAGGTSTDTQYF.